The rows below give T cell receptor beta chains drawn from one sample of a study of T cell changes during pregnancy in multiple sclerosis. Repertoires were generated with immunoSEQ multiplex PCR, while TCRdb's copy carries only in-frame clones and drops some. The data show about 70,000 clones, about 91% seen once. The sequences come from peripheral blood, collected after pregnancy. Every receptor here comes from a female donor with multiple sclerosis, enrolled in a pregnancy study. Each CDR3 is given with its conserved first and last residue. D genes are given only for firm matches. The listing skips clone size in some rows; elsewhere it reads once, few, many or a size class.

d_call j_call cdr3_length clone_size v_call cdr3_nt cdr3_aa
NA TRBJ2-7 16 NA TRBV28 TGTGCCAGCAGATCAAATGGCGCAGGGGCATCCTACGAGCAGTACTTC CASRSNGAGASYEQYF
NA TRBJ2-7 14 few TRBV25-1 NA CASSELVAGGIVYF
NA TRBJ1-1 17 NA TRBV27 TGTGCCAGCAGTTTAGTAACAGGGTCCGGGATGGGGACTGAAGCTTTCTTT CASSLVTGSGMGTEAFF
NA TRBJ1-4 15 NA TRBV28 TGTGCCAGCAGTCCCCTCGACATTATTGGTGAAAAACTGTTTTTT CASSPLDIIGEKLFF
NA TRBJ1-5 17 NA TRBV5-6 TGTGCCAGCAGCTTGAACCGGCACAGCAGGGGAGATCAGCCCCAGCATTTT CASSLNRHSRGDQPQHF
TRBD1 TRBJ2-7 15 NA TRBV28 TGTGCCAGCAGTGAGCCCGGGACAGGGGGCTACGAGCAGTACTTC CASSEPGTGGYEQYF
NA TRBJ2-5 14 once TRBV6-5 TGTGCCAGCAGTCCGTTTAGGGGGGCGGGGGAGCAGTACTTC CASSPFRGAGEQYF
TRBD1 TRBJ2-3 14 NA TRBV5-1 TGCGCCAGCAGCTCGGACAGGGCGGCAGATACGCAGTATTTT CASSSDRAADTQYF
NA TRBJ2-6 19 NA TRBV5-1 TGCGCCAGCAGCTCTCAATTGGGGGAGGTTTCTTCTGGGGCCAACGTCCTGACTTTC CASSSQLGEVSSGANVLTF
TRBD1 TRBJ1-1 15 NA TRBV18 TGTGCCAGCTCACCCGACCAGGGGGGTGACACTGAAGCTTTCTTT CASSPDQGGDTEAFF
TRBD2 TRBJ2-3 16 NA TRBV18 TGTGCCAGCTCCCTACTAGCGGGAGGAAACACAGATACGCAGTATTTT CASSLLAGGNTDTQYF
TRBD2 TRBJ2-5 13 NA TRBV11-3 TGTGCCAGCAGCCGACTAGCTTGGGGGACCCAGTACTTC CASSRLAWGTQYF
TRBD2 TRBJ2-1 16 once TRBV5-1 TGCGCCAGCAGCTTGTCTAGCGGGTATGTTTACAATGAGCAGTTCTTC CASSLSSGYVYNEQFF
TRBD1 TRBJ1-2 14 few TRBV2 TGTGCCAGCAGTTCCGGGACAGGGACTAATGGCTACACCTTC CASSSGTGTNGYTF
TRBD2 TRBJ2-3 15 NA TRBV14 TGTGCCAGCAGCCCGACTAGCGGGAGCACAGATACGCAGTATTTT CASSPTSGSTDTQYF
TRBD2 TRBJ2-1 14 NA TRBV29-1 TGCAGCGCTGTTGAACCTAGCGGGAGTTATGAGCAGTTCTTC CSAVEPSGSYEQFF
TRBD1 TRBJ2-2 15 NA TRBV5-1 TGCGCCAGCAGCCGCAGGACAGGGGATCCCGGGGAGCTGTTTTTT CASSRRTGDPGELFF
NA TRBJ2-3 17 NA TRBV5-1 TGCGCCAGCAGCTTGAGCCTAGGCGGCTCTAGCACAGATACGCAGTATTTT CASSLSLGGSSTDTQYF
TRBD2 TRBJ2-5 14 NA TRBV30 TGTGCCTGGAGTAGCGGGAGTCCCCAAGAGACCCAGTACTTC CAWSSGSPQETQYF
NA TRBJ1-2 12 NA TRBV7-2 TGTGCCAGCAGCTCCTTAAACTATGGCTACACCTTC CASSSLNYGYTF
TRBD1 TRBJ1-1 14 NA TRBV5-4 TGTGCCAGCAGCGCGACAGGGAAGAACACTGAAGCTTTCTTT CASSATGKNTEAFF
NA TRBJ2-2 14 NA TRBV5-1 TGCGCCAGCAGCGACACAGGGCGGACCGGGGAGCTGTTTTTT CASSDTGRTGELFF
NA TRBJ1-4 14 NA TRBV5-1 TGCGCCAGCAGCTTGGGACAGTCTCTCGAAAAACTGTTTTTT CASSLGQSLEKLFF
TRBD2 TRBJ2-7 18 NA TRBV4-2 TGTGCCAGCAGCCAAGAGGGACTAGCGGGAGGGCCTGCCCACGAGCAGTACTTC CASSQEGLAGGPAHEQYF
NA TRBJ1-3 13 few TRBV7-3 TGTGCCAGCAGCTTAGCAGGGGCCAACACCATATATTTT CASSLAGANTIYF
TRBD1 TRBJ2-3 15 NA TRBV6-1 TGTGCCAGCAGTGTGGGGACAGCTATCACAGATACGCAGTATTTT CASSVGTAITDTQYF
NA TRBJ2-2 15 NA TRBV6-5 TGTGCCAGCAGTTACGAGGTGGTGGGTTCCGGGGAGCTGTTTTTT CASSYEVVGSGELFF
TRBD2 TRBJ2-1 16 NA TRBV2 TGTGCCAGCAGTCTTCAGACTAGCGGGAACTACAATGAGCAGTTCTTC CASSLQTSGNYNEQFF
TRBD1 TRBJ1-5 15 NA TRBV6-1 TGTGCCAGCAGTGAAGAGGGACAGGCAGGTCTGCCCCAGCATTTT CASSEEGQAGLPQHF
NA TRBJ1-4 13 NA TRBV30 TGTGCCATCGCAGGTACAACTAATGAAAAACTGTTTTTT CAIAGTTNEKLFF
NA TRBJ1-1 12 NA TRBV29-1 TGCAGCGCTTCAAGGGGTAACACTGAAGCTTTCTTT CSASRGNTEAFF
TRBD1 TRBJ1-2 14 NA TRBV28 TGTGCCAGCAGTTTTAGAGGGACAGCCTATGGCTACACCTTC CASSFRGTAYGYTF
NA TRBJ2-5 15 NA TRBV6-5 TGTGCCAGCAGTTACCGAGGGACAAACCAAGAGACCCAGTACTTC CASSYRGTNQETQYF
NA TRBJ1-2 13 NA TRBV11-2 TGTGCCAGCAGCTTAATCACTAACTATGGCTACACCTTC CASSLITNYGYTF
TRBD2 TRBJ2-1 16 NA TRBV7-2 TGTGCCAGCAGTTCGACCGGGACTAGCGGGAGCAATGAGCAGTTCTTC CASSSTGTSGSNEQFF
NA TRBJ1-1 15 NA TRBV5-1 TGCGCCAGCAGCTTGGGAGGTACAAGAAACACTGAAGCTTTCTTT CASSLGGTRNTEAFF
TRBD1 TRBJ2-7 16 NA TRBV5-1 TGCGCCAGCAGCTTTACTACGGGACAGGGCTCCTACGAGCAGTACTTC CASSFTTGQGSYEQYF
TRBD2 TRBJ2-7 17 NA TRBV11-2 TGTGCCAGCAGCTTAGTAGCGGCGGGAGTTATCACCTACGAGCAGTACTTC CASSLVAAGVITYEQYF
NA TRBJ1-1 15 NA TRBV18 TGTGCCAGCTCACTTGTTGCAGGGTCAGACACTGAAGCTTTCTTT CASSLVAGSDTEAFF
TRBD1 TRBJ1-4 15 NA TRBV6-6 TGTGCCAGCAGTGGGCAGGGGGCAGGTAATGAAAAACTGTTTTTT CASSGQGAGNEKLFF
NA TRBJ1-2 13 NA TRBV25-1 TGTGCCAGCAGGGACCACGCGTGGGGCAGAGCCTTCTTC CASRDHAWGRAFF
TRBD1 TRBJ1-2 14 NA TRBV6-5 TGTGCCAGCAGTCAGGACAGGGCCGGGTATGGCTACACCTTC CASSQDRAGYGYTF
NA TRBJ1-1 13 few TRBV11-3 TGTGCCAGCAGCTCCGGGTTGAACACTGAAGCTTTCTTT CASSSGLNTEAFF